This section outlines one TCR beta chain sequence together with its context. The target antigen is unknown. CDR1 MGHDK and CDR2 SYGVNS come from the germline V gene. The CDR3 runs to 16 residues. Trimming at V came to 8 bases and at J to 4 bases, leaving 10 bases not matched to a gene. This entry comes from a study of graft-versus-host responses after intestinal transplantation. Study-wide points: Recipient bone marrow held GvH clones, some seen earlier in ileum or blood.

Libraries were prepared by immunoSEQ multiplex PCR; TCRdb keeps only in-frame clonotypes and omits some of them. This table has tens of thousands of clones, approximately 87% appearing once. The chain combines TRBV25-1 with TRBJ2-6; the match to TRBD2 covers 8 bases. This TCR derives from a human donor who was the organ donor for an intestinal transplant. Sequencing was performed on unstimulated CD4+ T cells sorted from spleen or lymph node cells, taken before transplant. CDR3 bases: TGTGCCAGCTCTCGGGGGGGGGCGGACGGGGCCAACGTCCTGACTTTC. Its protein product is CASSRGGADGANVLTF.